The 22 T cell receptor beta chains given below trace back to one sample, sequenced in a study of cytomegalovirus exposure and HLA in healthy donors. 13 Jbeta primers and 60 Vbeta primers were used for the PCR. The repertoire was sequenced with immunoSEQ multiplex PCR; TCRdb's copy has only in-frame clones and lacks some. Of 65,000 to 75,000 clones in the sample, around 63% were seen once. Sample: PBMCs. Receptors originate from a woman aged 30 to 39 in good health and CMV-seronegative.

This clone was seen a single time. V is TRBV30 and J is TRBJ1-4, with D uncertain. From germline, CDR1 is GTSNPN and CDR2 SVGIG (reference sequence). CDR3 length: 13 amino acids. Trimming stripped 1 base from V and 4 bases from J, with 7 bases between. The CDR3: CAWSDSYNEKLFF. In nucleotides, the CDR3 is TGTGCCTGGAGTGACAGTTATAATGAAAAACTGTTTTTT.

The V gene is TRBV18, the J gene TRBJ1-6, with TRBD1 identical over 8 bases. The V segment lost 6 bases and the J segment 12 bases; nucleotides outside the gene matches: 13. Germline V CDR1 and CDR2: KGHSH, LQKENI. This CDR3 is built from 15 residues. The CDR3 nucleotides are TGTGCCAGCTCCCCGACCAACGGACAGGGACGACCCCTCCACTTT. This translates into CASSPTNGQGRPLHF.

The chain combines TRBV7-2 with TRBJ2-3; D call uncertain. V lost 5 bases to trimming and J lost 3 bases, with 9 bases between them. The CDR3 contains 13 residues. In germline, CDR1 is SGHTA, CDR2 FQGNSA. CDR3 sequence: CASSLQLTDTQYF. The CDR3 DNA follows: TGTGCCAGCAGCCTCCAACTTACAGATACGCAGTATTTT.

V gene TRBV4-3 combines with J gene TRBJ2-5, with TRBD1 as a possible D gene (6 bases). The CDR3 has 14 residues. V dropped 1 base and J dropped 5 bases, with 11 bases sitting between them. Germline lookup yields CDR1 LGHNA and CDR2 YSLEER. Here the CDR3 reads CASSQVERGETQYF. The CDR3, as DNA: TGCGCCAGCAGCCAAGTTGAGAGGGGGGAGACCCAGTACTTC.

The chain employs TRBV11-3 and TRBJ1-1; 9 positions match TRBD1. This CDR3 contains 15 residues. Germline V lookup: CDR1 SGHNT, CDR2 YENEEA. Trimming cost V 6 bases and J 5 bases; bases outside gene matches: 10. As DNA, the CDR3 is TGTGCCAGCAGTGGGGGGGACAGGGATCGTACTGAAGCTTTCTTT. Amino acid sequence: CASSGGDRDRTEAFF.

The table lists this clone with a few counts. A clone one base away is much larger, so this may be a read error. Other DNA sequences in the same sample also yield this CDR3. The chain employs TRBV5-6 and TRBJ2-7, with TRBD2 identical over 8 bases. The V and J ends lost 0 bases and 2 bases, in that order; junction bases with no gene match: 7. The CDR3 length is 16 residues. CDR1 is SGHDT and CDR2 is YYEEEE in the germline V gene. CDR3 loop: CASSLGGGGLAYEQYF. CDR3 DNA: TGTGCCAGCAGCTTGGGCGGTGGGGGACTAGCCTACGAGCAGTACTTC.

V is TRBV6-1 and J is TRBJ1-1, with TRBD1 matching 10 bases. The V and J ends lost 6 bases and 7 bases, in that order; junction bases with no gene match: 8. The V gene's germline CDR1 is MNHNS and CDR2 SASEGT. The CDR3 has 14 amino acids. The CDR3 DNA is TGTGCCAGCAGGGGCTGGACAGGGGGGGGTGAAGCTTTCTTT. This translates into CASRGWTGGGEAFF.

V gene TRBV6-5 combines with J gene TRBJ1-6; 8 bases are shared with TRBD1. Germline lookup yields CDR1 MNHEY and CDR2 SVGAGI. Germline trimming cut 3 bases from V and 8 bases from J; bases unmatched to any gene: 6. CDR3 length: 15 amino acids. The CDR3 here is CASSYRQGRYSPLHF. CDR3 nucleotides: TGTGCCAGCAGTTATCGACAGGGGAGATATTCACCCCTCCACTTT.

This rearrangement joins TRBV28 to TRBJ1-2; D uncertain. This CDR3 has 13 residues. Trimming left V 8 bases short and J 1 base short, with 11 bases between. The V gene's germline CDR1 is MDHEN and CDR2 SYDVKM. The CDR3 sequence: CASSGGFNYGYTF. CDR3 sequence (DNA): TGTGCCAGCTCTGGCGGCTTTAACTATGGCTACACCTTC.

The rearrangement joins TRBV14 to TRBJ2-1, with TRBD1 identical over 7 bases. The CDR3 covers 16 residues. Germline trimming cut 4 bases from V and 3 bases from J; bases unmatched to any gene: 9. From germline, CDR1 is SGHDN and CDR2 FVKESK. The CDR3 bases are TGTGCCAGCAGCCTTCCTGACAGGGAACTCTACAATGAGCAGTTCTTC. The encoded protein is CASSLPDRELYNEQFF. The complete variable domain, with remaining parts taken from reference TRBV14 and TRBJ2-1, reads EAGVTQFPSHSVIEKGQTVTLRCDPISGHDNLYWYRRVMGKEIKFLLHFVKESKQDESGMPNNRFLAERTGGTYSTLKVQPAELEDSGVYFCASSLPDRELYNEQFFGPGTRLTVL.

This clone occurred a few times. CDR3 sequence reads: CASRQQTGGEQYF. CDR3 sequence (DNA): TGTGCCAGCAGACAGCAGACAGGGGGCGAGCAGTACTTC. J is TRBJ2-7 and V is TRBV7-2; 9 bases line up with TRBD1. The length of the CDR3 is 13 residues. Germline V lookup: CDR1 SGHTA, CDR2 FQGNSA. V lost 6 bases to trimming and J lost 6 bases; unmatched junction nucleotides: 6.

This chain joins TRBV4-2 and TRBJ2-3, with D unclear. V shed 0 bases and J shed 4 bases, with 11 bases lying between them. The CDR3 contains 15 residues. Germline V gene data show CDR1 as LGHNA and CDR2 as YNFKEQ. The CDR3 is CASSQDPLPPDTQYF. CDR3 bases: TGTGCCAGCAGCCAAGATCCCCTACCCCCAGATACGCAGTATTTT.

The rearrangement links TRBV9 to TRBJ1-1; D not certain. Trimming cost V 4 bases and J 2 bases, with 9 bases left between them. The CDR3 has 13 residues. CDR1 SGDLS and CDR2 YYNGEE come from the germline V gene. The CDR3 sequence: CASSQARNTEAFF. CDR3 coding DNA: TGTGCCAGCAGCCAGGCAAGAAACACTGAAGCTTTCTTT.

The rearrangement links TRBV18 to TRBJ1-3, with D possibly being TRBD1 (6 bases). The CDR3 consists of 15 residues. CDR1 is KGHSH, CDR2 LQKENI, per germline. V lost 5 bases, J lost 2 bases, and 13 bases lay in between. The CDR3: CASSGGPQTGNTIYF. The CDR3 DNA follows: TGTGCCAGCTCAGGGGGCCCCCAAACTGGAAACACCATATATTTT. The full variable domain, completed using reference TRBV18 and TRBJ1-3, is NAGVMQNPRHLVRRRGQEARLRCSPMKGHSHVYWYRQLPEEGLKFMVYLQKENIIDESGMPKERFSAEFPKEGPSILRIQQVVRGDSAAYFCASSGGPQTGNTIYFGEGSWLTVV.

The CDR3 protein is CAWSVQIRSQETQYF. DNA for the CDR3: TGTGCCTGGAGTGTACAAATCCGATCCCAAGAGACCCAGTACTTC. This chain uses TRBV30 with TRBJ2-5; D gene unclear. The V end lost 0 bases, the J end lost 1 base, and 12 bases lay between the germline ends. This CDR3 is 15 amino acids long. The germline V gene encodes CDR1 GTSNPN and CDR2 SVGIG (reference sequence).

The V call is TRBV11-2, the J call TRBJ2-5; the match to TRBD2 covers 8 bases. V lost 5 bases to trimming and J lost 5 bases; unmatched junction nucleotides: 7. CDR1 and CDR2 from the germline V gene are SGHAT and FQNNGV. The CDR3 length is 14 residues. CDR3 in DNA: TGTGCCAGCAGCCCCTCGGGGGGGGCCGAGACCCAGTACTTC. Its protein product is CASSPSGGAETQYF. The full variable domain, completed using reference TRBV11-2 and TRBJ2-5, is EAGVAQSPRYKIIEKRQSVAFWCNPISGHATLYWYQQILGQGPKLLIQFQNNGVVDDSQLPKDRFSAERLKGVDSTLKIQPAKLEDSAVYLCASSPSGGAETQYFGPGTRLLVL.

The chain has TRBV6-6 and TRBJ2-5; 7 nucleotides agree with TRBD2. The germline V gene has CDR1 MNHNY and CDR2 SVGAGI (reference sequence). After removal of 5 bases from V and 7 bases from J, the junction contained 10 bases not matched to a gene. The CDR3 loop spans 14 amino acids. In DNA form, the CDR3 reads TGTGCCAGCAGTGGAGGGACTATCTCCGGGACCCAGTACTTC. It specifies CASSGGTISGTQYF.

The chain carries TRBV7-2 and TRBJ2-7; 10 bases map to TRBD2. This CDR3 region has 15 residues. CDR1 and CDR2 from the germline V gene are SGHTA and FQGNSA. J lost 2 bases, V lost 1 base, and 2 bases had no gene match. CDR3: CASSLVLAGTYEQYF. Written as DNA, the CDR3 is TGTGCCAGCAGCTTAGTACTAGCGGGGACCTACGAGCAGTACTTC. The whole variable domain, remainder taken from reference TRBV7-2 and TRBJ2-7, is GAGVSQSPSNKVTEKGKDVELRCDPISGHTALYWYRQSLGQGLEFLIYFQGNSAPDKSGLPSDRFSAERTGGSVSTLTIQRTQQEDSAVYLCASSLVLAGTYEQYFGPGTRLTVT.

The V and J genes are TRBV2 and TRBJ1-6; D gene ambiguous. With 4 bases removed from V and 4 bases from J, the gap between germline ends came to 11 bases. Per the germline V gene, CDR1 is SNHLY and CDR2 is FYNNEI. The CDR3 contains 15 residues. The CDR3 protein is CASSGWSVYNSPLHF. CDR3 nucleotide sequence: TGTGCCAGCAGTGGTTGGTCAGTTTATAATTCACCCCTCCACTTT.

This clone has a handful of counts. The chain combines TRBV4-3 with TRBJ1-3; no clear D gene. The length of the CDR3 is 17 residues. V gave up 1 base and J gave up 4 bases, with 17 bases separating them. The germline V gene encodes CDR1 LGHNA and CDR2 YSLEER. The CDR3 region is CASSQGHGDGYGNTIYF. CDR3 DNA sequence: TGCGCCAGCAGCCAAGGACACGGTGACGGTTACGGAAACACCATATATTTT.

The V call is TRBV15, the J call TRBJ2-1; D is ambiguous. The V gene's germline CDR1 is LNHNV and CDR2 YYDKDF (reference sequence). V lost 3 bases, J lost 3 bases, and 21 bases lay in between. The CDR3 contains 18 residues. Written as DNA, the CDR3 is TGTGCCACCAGCAGTACTACAAAGGTAGTATCTTACTACAATGAGCAGTTCTTC. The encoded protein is CATSSTTKVVSYYNEQFF.

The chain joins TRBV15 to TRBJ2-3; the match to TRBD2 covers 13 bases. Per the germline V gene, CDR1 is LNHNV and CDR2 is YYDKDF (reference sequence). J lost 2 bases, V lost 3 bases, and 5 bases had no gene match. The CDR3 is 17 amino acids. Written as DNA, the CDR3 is TGTGCCACCAGCAGGCAACTAGCGGGGGGGCCCACAGATACGCAGTATTTT. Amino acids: CATSRQLAGGPTDTQYF.